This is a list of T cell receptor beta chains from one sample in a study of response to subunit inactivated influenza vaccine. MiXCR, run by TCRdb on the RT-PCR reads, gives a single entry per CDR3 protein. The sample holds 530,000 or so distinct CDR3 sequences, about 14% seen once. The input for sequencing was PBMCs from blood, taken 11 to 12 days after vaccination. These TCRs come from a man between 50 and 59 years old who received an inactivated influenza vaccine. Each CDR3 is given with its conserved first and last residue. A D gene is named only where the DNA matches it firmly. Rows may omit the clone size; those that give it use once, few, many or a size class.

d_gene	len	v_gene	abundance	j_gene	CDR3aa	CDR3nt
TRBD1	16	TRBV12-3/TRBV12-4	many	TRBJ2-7	CASSLKRDREIYEQYF	TGTGCCAGCAGTTTAAAACGGGACAGGGAGATCTACGAGCAGTACTTC
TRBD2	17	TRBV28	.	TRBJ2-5	CASSGLAGGPLQETQYF	TGTGCCAGCTCGGGACTAGCGGGAGGCCCGCTCCAAGAGACCCAGTACTTC
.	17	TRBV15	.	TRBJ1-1	CATSGNPGTLFGTEAFF	TGTGCCACCAGCGGAAACCCCGGGACCCTCTTCGGGACTGAAGCTTTCTTT
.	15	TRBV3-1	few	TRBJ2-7	CASSQTTGLNYEQYF	TGTGCCAGCAGCCAAACGACGGGCCTCAACTACGAGCAGTACTTC
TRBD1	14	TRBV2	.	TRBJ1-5	CASERTGEAWPQHF	TGTGCCAGCGAACGGACAGGGGAGGCTTGGCCCCAGCATTTT
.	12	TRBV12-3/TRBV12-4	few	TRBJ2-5	CASSLIAETQYF	TGTGCCAGCAGTTTAATAGCGGAGACCCAGTACTTC
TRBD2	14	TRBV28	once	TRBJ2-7	CASTSGGASYEQYF	TGTGCCAGCACCTCCGGGGGGGCCTCGTACGAGCAGTACTTC
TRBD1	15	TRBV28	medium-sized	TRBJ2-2	CASSLLATGDGELFF	TGTGCCAGCAGTTTACTTGCCACAGGGGACGGGGAGCTGTTTTTT
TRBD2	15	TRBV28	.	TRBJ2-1	CASEGLAGVHNEQFF	TGTGCCAGCGAGGGACTAGCGGGAGTCCACAATGAGCAGTTCTTC
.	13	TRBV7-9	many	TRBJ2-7	CASSLGRYYEQYF	TGTGCCAGCAGCCTCGGACGGTACTACGAGCAGTACTTC
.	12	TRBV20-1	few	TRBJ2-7	CSACRDPYEQYF	TGCAGTGCCTGTCGAGACCCCTACGAGCAGTACTTC